Below, 2 T cell receptor beta chains from the same sample are listed, as sequenced in a study of tumor and adjacent non-tumor tissue in lung cancer. No cell sorting was done before RNA was extracted from the tissue. More than 3 cm separated this lung sample from the edge of the tumor. The library came from three nested PCR rounds adapted from ARM-PCR protocols. TCRdb re-called the multiplex PCR reads with MiXCR, one entry per CDR3 protein. The table has under 75,000 distinct CDR3 sequences, around 70% seen once. The sample was distant non-tumor lung tissue. The receptor set was obtained from a woman aged 50 to 60 with non-small cell lung cancer.

The V and J genes are TRBV5-6 and TRBJ2-3, with TRBD2 as a possible D gene (6 bases). This CDR3 region has 15 residues. Germline V CDR1 and CDR2: SGHDT, YYEEEE. Trimming took off 2 bases at V and 6 bases at J, with 16 bases between the two ends. CDR3 bases: TGTGCCAGCAGCTTCGGTGCGGGGAGCTTGGATACGCAGTATTTT. This translates into CASSFGAGSLDTQYF.

Of note for this clonotype: One junction end does not reproduce the germline sequence, and a read error may be involved. The genes are TRBV10-3 and TRBJ1-2, with D perhaps matching TRBD1 (5 bases). Germline V gene lookup returns CDR1 ENHRY and CDR2 SYGVKD. This CDR3 comprises 13 residues. The CDR3 DNA follows: TGTGCCATCGGTGAGGGGTTCCCCGGTGGCTACACCTTC. Amino acid sequence: CAIGEGFPGGYTF.